What follows are 8 T cell receptor beta chains derived from one specimen sequenced in a study of cytomegalovirus exposure and HLA in healthy donors. PCR used 60 Vbeta primers and 13 Jbeta primers. Profiled with immunoSEQ multiplex PCR; TCRdb holds only in-frame clones, not every one. Among over 120,000 clones listed, around two thirds were seen once. Material for sequencing was PBMCs. These receptors were collected from a woman aged 60-70 years in good health and CMV-seropositive.

The V gene is TRBV9, the J gene TRBJ2-3; TRBD2 is a possible D gene (5 bases). This CDR3 is 15 amino acids long. Trimming removed 0 bases at V and 4 bases at J, with 12 bases between. In germline, CDR1 is SGDLS, CDR2 YYNGEE. The CDR3 DNA sequence: TGTGCCAGCAGCGTAGACGTAGCGAGCGCAGATACGCAGTATTTT. It translates to CASSVDVASADTQYF. The entire variable domain, with the rest obtained from reference TRBV9 and TRBJ2-3, is as follows: DSGVTQTPKHLITATGQRVTLRCSPRSGDLSVYWYQQSLDQGLQFLIQYYNGEERAKGNILERFSAQQFPDLHSELNLSSLELGDSALYFCASSVDVASADTQYFGPGTRLTVL.

V gene TRBV28 combines with J gene TRBJ1-1; no clear D gene. The germline V gene encodes CDR1 MDHEN and CDR2 SYDVKM. The V end was cut by 5 bases, the J end by 0 bases, with 7 bases between. The CDR3 loop spans 13 amino acids. The chain's CDR3 is CASSGRVNTEAFF. DNA for the CDR3: TGTGCCAGCAGTGGGCGAGTGAACACTGAAGCTTTCTTT.

This clone was seen only a few times. The same CDR3 also results from other DNA sequences found in this sample. The gene calls are TRBV2 and TRBJ2-5; 7 bases map to TRBD1. The V gene end was trimmed by 0 bases and the J gene end by 4 bases; junction bases not matched to a gene: 2. CDR1 is SNHLY and CDR2 is FYNNEI in the germline V gene. The CDR3 is 14 residues long. Here the CDR3 DNA reads TGTGCCAGCAGTGAAGCGGCAGGGGGAGAGACCCAGTACTTC. This translates into CASSEAAGGETQYF.

This clone was counted only a few times. The chain recombines TRBV6-5 with TRBJ1-3, with D unresolved. The V end was cut by 0 bases, the J end by 0 bases, with 9 bases between. This CDR3 has 16 residues. Germline assignment: CDR1 MNHEY and CDR2 SVGAGI. CDR3 sequence (DNA): TGTGCCAGCAGTTACTCGGCAGGCTACTCTGGAAACACCATATATTTT. This sequence encodes CASSYSAGYSGNTIYF.

For this clone: In the same sample, other DNA sequences code for this CDR3. The V call is TRBV5-1, the J call TRBJ1-2, with TRBD1 identical over 9 bases. V was clipped by 4 bases and J by 4 bases; unmatched bases: 5. This CDR3 spans 14 amino acids. Germline loops: CDR1 SGHRS, CDR2 YFSETQ. This CDR3 is CASSAGQGSYGYTF. As DNA, the CDR3 is TGCGCCAGCAGCGCCGGACAGGGGAGCTATGGCTACACCTTC.

This clone was recorded only once. The J gene is TRBJ1-2, the V gene TRBV2, with TRBD1 matching over 8 bases. The CDR3 covers 14 residues. Germline V lookup: CDR1 SNHLY, CDR2 FYNNEI. Losses at the gene ends were 5 bases for V and 3 bases for J; bases not matched to a gene: 5. CDR3 sequence: CASSIRQGHYGYTF. CDR3 sequence (DNA): TGTGCCAGCAGTATCCGACAGGGGCACTATGGCTACACCTTC.

The V and J genes are TRBV28 and TRBJ2-2, with 7 bases identical to TRBD1. Germline V gene sequence: CDR1 MDHEN, CDR2 SYDVKM. The V gene end was trimmed by 2 bases and the J gene end by 6 bases; junction bases not matched to a gene: 12. The CDR3 runs 17 residues. Here the CDR3 DNA reads TGTGCCAGCAGTTTACCCATTCAGACAGGGCGCGCCGGGGAGCTGTTTTTT. This codes for CASSLPIQTGRAGELFF.

CDR3 nucleotide sequence: TGCAGCGCTACGACAGGGGGTCAGCCCCAGCATTTT. As protein: CSATTGGQPQHF. The chain carries TRBV29-1 and TRBJ1-5; 9 bases map to TRBD1. Looked up from germline, CDR1 is SQVTM and CDR2 is ANQGSEA. This CDR3 is 12 amino acids long. After removal of 7 bases from V and 6 bases from J, the junction contained 4 bases not matched to a gene.